A single sample is the source of the 24 T cell receptor beta chains below, sequenced in a study of blood T cell repertoires in COVID-19. Libraries were prepared by immunoSEQ multiplex PCR; TCRdb keeps only in-frame clonotypes and omits some of them. The data show fewer than 250,000 clones, roughly 86% seen once. The sequenced sample consisted of PBMCs or T cells enriched from blood (not recorded which). These receptors were taken from a woman aged 50 to 60 who had recovered from COVID-19.

The sample holds one count of this clone. The chain recombines TRBV9 with TRBJ1-5; D is ambiguous. Looked up from germline, CDR1 is SGDLS and CDR2 is YYNGEE. V lost 0 bases and J lost 6, with 10 bases in between. This CDR3 comprises 14 residues. The CDR3 DNA follows: TGTGCCAGCAGCGTAGGTAGGGAGGGTCAGCCCCAGCATTTT. Protein: CASSVGREGQPQHF.

In its sample, this clone was seen once. This CDR3 is CASSTDRLNEKLFF. The CDR3, as DNA: TGTGCCAGCAGCACTGACAGGTTAAATGAAAAACTGTTTTTT. The chain is built from TRBV11-3 and TRBJ1-4; D is possibly TRBD1 (6 bases). Per the germline V gene, CDR1 is SGHNT and CDR2 is YENEEA. The CDR3 runs to 14 residues. With 5 bases removed from V and 5 bases from J, the gap between germline ends came to 12 bases.

The rearrangement links TRBV7-2 to TRBJ1-5; D is ambiguous. The CDR3 is 16 residues long. V lost 1 base and J 2 bases, leaving 12 bases between the germline ends. CDR1 is SGHTA, CDR2 FQGNSA, per germline. The CDR3 nucleotides are TGTGCCAGCAGCTTAGAGGTGGGGAGGGGCAATCAGCCCCAGCATTTT. It encodes CASSLEVGRGNQPQHF.

This chain connects TRBV19 to TRBJ1-1; possible D gene TRBD1, 5 bases. V shed 6 bases and J shed 0 bases, with 11 bases lying between them. Per the germline V gene, CDR1 is LNHDA and CDR2 is SQIVND (reference sequence). This CDR3 is 14 amino acids long. This CDR3 reads CASRTRQMNTEAFF. For the CDR3, the DNA is TGTGCCAGTAGGACCCGACAGATGAACACTGAAGCTTTCTTT.

The gene calls are TRBV19 and TRBJ2-5, with 7 bases that match TRBD1. After removal of 6 bases from V and 1 base from J, the junction contained 5 bases not matched to a gene. The length of the CDR3 is 14 residues. The germline V gene encodes CDR1 LNHDA and CDR2 SQIVND (reference sequence). As DNA, the CDR3 is TGTGCCAGTAGGATGACAGGGCCCCAAGAGACCCAGTACTTC. Translated, it gives CASRMTGPQETQYF.

The chain joins TRBV6-5 to TRBJ2-2; 7 bases are a match to TRBD2. Germline-derived CDR1 and CDR2 are MNHEY and SVGAGI. The CDR3 runs to 15 residues. With V trimmed by 6 bases and J by 4 bases, 8 bases remained unmatched. The CDR3, as DNA: TGTGCCAGCAGACGGGGGGAACTGGGCACCGGGGAGCTGTTTTTT. As protein: CASRRGELGTGELFF.

V gene TRBV2 combines with J gene TRBJ1-5; no definite D call. Per germline, CDR1 SNHLY and CDR2 FYNNEI. The V end was cut by 7 bases, the J end by 0 bases, with 10 bases between. CDR3 length: 14 amino acids. CDR3 region: CASKRTDSNQPQHF. The CDR3 coding sequence is TGTGCCAGCAAAAGAACAGATAGCAATCAGCCCCAGCATTTT.

A note on this clone: The junction departs from germline at one end; a sequencing error may be responsible. The J gene is TRBJ1-2, the V gene TRBV7-7; D ambiguous. CDR3 length: 18 amino acids. Germline values: CDR1 SSHAT, CDR2 FNYEAQ (reference sequence). The CDR3 reads CASSSPVGIDDRGYGYTF. DNA of the CDR3: TGTGCTAGCAGCTCCCCGGTTGGGATCGATGATCGGGGCTATGGCTACACCTTC.

The CDR3 nucleotides read TGTGCCAGTAGTATTCTTGGCTCCCCTGATACGCAGTATTTT. It translates to CASSILGSPDTQYF. The genes are TRBV19 and TRBJ2-3; no clear D. V was clipped by 3 bases and J by 6 bases, with 13 bases between them. The CDR3 length is 14 residues. CDR1 LNHDA and CDR2 SQIVND come from the germline V gene (reference sequence).

The rearrangement joins TRBV11-3 to TRBJ2-7; TRBD1 is a possible D gene (6 bases). CDR3 length equals 11 residues. In germline, CDR1 is SGHNT, CDR2 YENEEA. Trimming shortened V by 5 bases and J by 9 bases, and 11 bases separated the two germline ends. CDR3 region: CASSPGAGQYF. As DNA, the CDR3 is TGTGCCAGCAGCCCAGGGGCCGGGCAGTACTTC.

This chain uses TRBV11-2 with TRBJ2-7; possibly TRBD2 for D (6 bases). Germline V lookup: CDR1 SGHAT, CDR2 FQNNGV. Trimming removed 1 base from V and 1 base from J, with 11 bases in between. The CDR3 extends over 15 amino acids. The CDR3 DNA reads as TGTGCCAGCAGCTTAGCCGGGACTCTATCCTACGAGCAGTACTTC. Translation: CASSLAGTLSYEQYF. The variable domain in full, with the rest retrieved from reference TRBV11-2 and TRBJ2-7, is EAGVAQSPRYKIIEKRQSVAFWCNPISGHATLYWYQQILGQGPKLLIQFQNNGVVDDSQLPKDRFSAERLKGVDSTLKIQPAKLEDSAVYLCASSLAGTLSYEQYFGPGTRLTVT.

This clone was recorded at least ten times. CDR3 DNA: TGTGCCAGCAGCCAAGGACAGGGATTCCTTGGAAACACCATATATTTT. Amino acids: CASSQGQGFLGNTIYF. The rearrangement uses TRBV3-1 (or the pseudogene TRBV3-2) and TRBJ1-3, with 7 bases fitting TRBD1. Germline CDR1 LGHDT, CDR2 YNNKEL (reference sequence). This CDR3 has 16 residues. V was pared by 1 base and J by 3 bases, with 6 bases of the junction left unmatched.

As DNA, the CDR3 is TGTGCCAGCAGCATCTGGGCTAGCGGGAGAGATACAGATACGCAGTATTTT. This translates into CASSIWASGRDTDTQYF. V is TRBV7-9 and J is TRBJ2-3; 10 bases map to TRBD2. V gave up 5 bases and J gave up 3 bases; unmatched junction bases: 11. Germline V gene sequence: CDR1 SEHNR, CDR2 FQNEAQ (reference sequence). The CDR3 covers 17 residues.

V gene TRBV28 combines with J gene TRBJ1-5; possibly TRBD1 for D (6 bases). V shed 5 bases and J shed 2 bases, with 13 bases lying between them. This CDR3 has 15 residues. The germline gives CDR1 MDHEN, CDR2 SYDVKM. The DNA for the CDR3 is TGTGCCAGCAGTGCACAACAGGGACGCAATCAGCCCCAGCATTTT. This sequence encodes CASSAQQGRNQPQHF.

Only one count was recorded for this clone. CDR3 loop: CAWSVTVYEQYF. CDR3 bases: TGTGCCTGGAGTGTGACAGTCTACGAGCAGTACTTC. V usage is TRBV30 and J usage is TRBJ2-7; perhaps TRBD1 as D (5 bases). CDR3 length equals 12 residues. CDR1 and CDR2 (germline): GTSNPN, SVGIG (reference sequence). V was trimmed by 0 bases and J by 3 bases, leaving 6 bases between them.

The rearrangement uses TRBV28 and TRBJ2-3, with 8 bases matching TRBD1. This CDR3 has 15 residues. In germline, CDR1 is MDHEN, CDR2 SYDVKM. V was clipped by 4 bases and J by 3 bases; unmatched bases: 6. The CDR3 region has the DNA TGTGCCAGCAGTTCCAGGGGGCGCGGTACAGATACGCAGTATTTT. Translation: CASSSRGRGTDTQYF.

The chain joins TRBV5-1 to TRBJ2-7, with 7 bases fitting TRBD1. The CDR3 contains 15 residues. The J segment lost 6 bases and the V segment lost 4 bases, leaving 13 bases of the junction unmatched. CDR1 is SGHRS, CDR2 YFSETQ, per germline. CDR3 loop: CASSTAQGWLGEQYF. The CDR3 bases are TGCGCCAGCAGCACTGCACAGGGGTGGCTCGGCGAGCAGTACTTC.

This chain links TRBV14 with TRBJ2-2; D is perhaps TRBD1 (5 bases). Per germline, CDR1 SGHDN and CDR2 FVKESK. V was clipped by 1 base and J by 9 bases, with 12 bases between them. This CDR3 is 14 amino acids long. For the CDR3, the DNA is TGTGCCAGCAGCCAAGCTCCCAGGGTCCGGGAGCTGTTTTTT. Translating gives CASSQAPRVRELFF.

This clone was recorded a few times. The V gene is TRBV7-9, the J gene TRBJ2-2, with D hard to call. The CDR3 covers 11 residues. Trimming shortened V by 5 bases and J by 5 bases, and 3 bases separated the two germline ends. Germline V lookup: CDR1 SEHNR, CDR2 FQNEAQ (reference sequence). DNA for the CDR3: TGTGCCAGCAGCCCTACCGGGGAGCTGTTTTTT. Protein sequence: CASSPTGELFF. Drawing the rest from reference TRBV7-9 and TRBJ2-2, the complete variable domain is DTGVSQNPRHKITKRGQNVTFRCDPISEHNRLYWYRQTLGQGPEFLTYFQNEAQLEKSRLLSDRFSAERPKGSFSTLEIQRTEQGDSAMYLCASSPTGELFFGEGSRLTVL.

The chain couples TRBV11-2 to TRBJ1-2; D ambiguous. Looked up from germline, CDR1 is SGHAT and CDR2 is FQNNGV. V dropped 4 bases and J dropped 4 bases, with 10 bases sitting between them. The CDR3 consists of 13 residues. The CDR3, as DNA: TGTGCCAGCAGCTCCGACATACTCTATGGCTACACCTTC. Its translation is CASSSDILYGYTF.

J is TRBJ2-7 and V is TRBV6-5; TRBD2 aligns across 7 bases. The CDR3 length is 14 residues. J was trimmed by 0 bases and V by 4 bases; bases with no gene match: 3. The germline V gene has CDR1 MNHEY and CDR2 SVGAGI. The DNA of the CDR3 is TGTGCCAGCAGTTCGGGCGGGAGCTCCTACGAGCAGTACTTC. It is translated as CASSSGGSSYEQYF.

This chain links TRBV19 with TRBJ1-4; 7 bases fit TRBD1. Germline V gene data show CDR1 as LNHDA and CDR2 as SQIVND (reference sequence). The CDR3 length is 17 residues. V lost 5 bases, J lost 0 bases, and 9 bases stayed unmatched. As DNA, the CDR3 is TGTGCCAGTAGTGGCCGACAGGGTGGCGCAACTAATGAAAAACTGTTTTTT. Protein: CASSGRQGGATNEKLFF.

This clone came up a few times. The chain links TRBV3-1 (or the pseudogene TRBV3-2) to TRBJ1-6; perhaps TRBD1 as D (5 bases). The CDR3 consists of 16 residues. V was clipped by 1 base and J by 6 bases, with 13 bases between them. CDR1 LGHDT and CDR2 YNNKEL come from the germline V gene (reference sequence). The CDR3 protein is CASSQGSGFSNSPLHF. The DNA for the CDR3 is TGTGCCAGCAGCCAAGGTTCAGGGTTCTCTAATTCACCCCTCCACTTT.

V and J are TRBV19 and TRBJ1-4; 12 bases align to TRBD1. The CDR3 is 13 residues long. Germline CDR1 is LNHDA and CDR2 is SQIVND (reference sequence). The V gene end was trimmed by 5 bases and the J gene end by 17 bases; junction bases not matched to a gene: 9. CDR3 DNA: TGTGCCAGTAGTTATTCCGGGGACAGGGGGCGATTTTTT. The encoded protein is CASSYSGDRGRFF. Looking up the rest from reference TRBV19 and TRBJ1-4 gives the full variable domain: DGGITQSPKYLFRKEGQNVTLSCEQNLNHDAMYWYRQDPGQGLRLIYYSQIVNDFQKGDIAEGYSVSREKKESFPLTVTSAQKNPTAFYLCASSYSGDRGRFFGSGTQLSVL.